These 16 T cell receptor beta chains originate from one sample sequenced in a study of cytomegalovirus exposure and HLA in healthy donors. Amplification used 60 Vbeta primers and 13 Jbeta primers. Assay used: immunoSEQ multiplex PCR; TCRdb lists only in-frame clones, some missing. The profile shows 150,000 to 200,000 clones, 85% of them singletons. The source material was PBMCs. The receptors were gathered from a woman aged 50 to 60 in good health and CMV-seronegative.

Written as DNA, the CDR3 is TGTGCCAGCAGCCACGACTCCCTCAGGGGGGAGCAGTACTTC. It encodes CASSHDSLRGEQYF. This sequence joins TRBV9 and TRBJ2-7; the match to TRBD1 covers 7 bases. The length of the CDR3 is 14 residues. Germline V gene lookup returns CDR1 SGDLS and CDR2 YYNGEE. V was pared by 4 bases and J by 7 bases, with 11 bases of the junction left unmatched. Full variable domain (outside the CDR3, taken from reference TRBV9 and TRBJ2-7): DSGVTQTPKHLITATGQRVTLRCSPRSGDLSVYWYQQSLDQGLQFLIQYYNGEERAKGNILERFSAQQFPDLHSELNLSSLELGDSALYFCASSHDSLRGEQYFGPGTRLTVT.

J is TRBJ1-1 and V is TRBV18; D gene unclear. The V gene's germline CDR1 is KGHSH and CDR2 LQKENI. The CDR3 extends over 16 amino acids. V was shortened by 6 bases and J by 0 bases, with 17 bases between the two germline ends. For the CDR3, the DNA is TGTGCCAGCTCCCGAGATTTGCAGGCTGTGAACACTGAAGCTTTCTTT. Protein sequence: CASSRDLQAVNTEAFF.

CDR3 region: CASSPGLGFWDIQYF. The DNA of the CDR3 is TGTGCCAGCTCACCGGGACTAGGGTTCTGGGACATTCAGTACTTC. The genes are TRBV18 and TRBJ2-4; 8 nucleotides align to TRBD2. Unmatched junction bases numbered 9, after V lost 3 bases and J lost 8 bases. Germline-derived CDR1 and CDR2 are KGHSH and LQKENI. The CDR3 runs to 15 residues.

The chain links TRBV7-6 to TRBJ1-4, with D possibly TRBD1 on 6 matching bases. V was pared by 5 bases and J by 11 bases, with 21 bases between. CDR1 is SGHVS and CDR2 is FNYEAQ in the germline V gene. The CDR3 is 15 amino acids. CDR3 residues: CASSQTRGNGRKLFF. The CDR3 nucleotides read TGTGCCAGCAGCCAGACGAGGGGGAACGGGAGGAAACTGTTTTTT.

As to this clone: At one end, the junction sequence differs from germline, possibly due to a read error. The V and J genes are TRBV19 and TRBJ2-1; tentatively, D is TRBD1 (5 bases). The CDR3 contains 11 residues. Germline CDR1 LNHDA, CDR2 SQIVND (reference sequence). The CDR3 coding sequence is TGTGCCAGTGGCCAGGGCATCCCCCTAATCTTC. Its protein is CASGQGIPLIF.

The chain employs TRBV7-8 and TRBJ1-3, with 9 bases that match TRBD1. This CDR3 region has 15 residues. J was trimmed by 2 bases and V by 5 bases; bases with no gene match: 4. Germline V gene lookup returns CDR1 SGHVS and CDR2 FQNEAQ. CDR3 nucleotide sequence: TGTGCCAGCAGCGTACAGGGGGCAGCTGGAAACACCATATATTTT. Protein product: CASSVQGAAGNTIYF.

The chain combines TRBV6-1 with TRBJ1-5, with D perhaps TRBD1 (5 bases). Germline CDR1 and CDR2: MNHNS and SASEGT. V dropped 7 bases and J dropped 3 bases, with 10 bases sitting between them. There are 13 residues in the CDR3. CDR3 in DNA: TGTGCCAGCAATCCACAGGTCAATCAGCCCCAGCATTTT. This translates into CASNPQVNQPQHF.

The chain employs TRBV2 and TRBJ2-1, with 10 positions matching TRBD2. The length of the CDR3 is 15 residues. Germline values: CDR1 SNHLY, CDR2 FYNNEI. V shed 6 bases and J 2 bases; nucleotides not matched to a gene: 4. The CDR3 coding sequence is TGTGCCAGCAGCGAGACTAGCGGGCCCTACAATGAGCAGTTCTTC. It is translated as CASSETSGPYNEQFF.

The CDR3 reads CASSFDSSKQAINTGELFF. DNA for the CDR3: TGTGCCAGCAGTTTCGACAGCTCCAAACAGGCCATTAACACCGGGGAGCTGTTTTTT. This chain links TRBV27 with TRBJ2-2; perhaps TRBD1 as D (5 bases). Deletions cut 3 bases from V and 2 bases from J, with 22 bases between. The CDR3 sequence is 19 residues long. Per germline, CDR1 MNHEY and CDR2 SMNVEV (reference sequence).

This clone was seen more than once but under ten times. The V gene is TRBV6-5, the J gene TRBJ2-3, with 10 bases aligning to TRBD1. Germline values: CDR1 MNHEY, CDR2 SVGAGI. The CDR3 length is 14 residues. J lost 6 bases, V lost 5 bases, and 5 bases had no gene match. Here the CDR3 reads CASSEGTGVDTQYF. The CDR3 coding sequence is TGTGCCAGCAGTGAAGGGACAGGGGTGGATACGCAGTATTTT.

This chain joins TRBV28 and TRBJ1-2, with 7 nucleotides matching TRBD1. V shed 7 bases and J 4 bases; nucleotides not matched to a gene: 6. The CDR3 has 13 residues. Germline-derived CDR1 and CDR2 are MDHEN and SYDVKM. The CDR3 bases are TGTGCCAGCACCCCGACAGGGCTCTATGGCTACACCTTC. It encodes CASTPTGLYGYTF.

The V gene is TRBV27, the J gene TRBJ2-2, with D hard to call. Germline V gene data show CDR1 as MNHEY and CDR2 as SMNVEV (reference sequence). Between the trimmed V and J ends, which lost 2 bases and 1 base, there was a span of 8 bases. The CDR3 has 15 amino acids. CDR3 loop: CASSLQPGNTGELFF. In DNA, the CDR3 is TGTGCCAGCAGTTTACAACCGGGGAACACCGGGGAGCTGTTTTTT.

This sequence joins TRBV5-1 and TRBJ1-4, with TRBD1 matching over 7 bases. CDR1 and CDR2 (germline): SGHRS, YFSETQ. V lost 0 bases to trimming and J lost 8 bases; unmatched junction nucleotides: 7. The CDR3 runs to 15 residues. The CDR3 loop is CASSLVTGRDEKLFF. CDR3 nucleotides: TGCGCCAGCAGCTTGGTGACAGGGCGGGACGAAAAACTGTTTTTT.

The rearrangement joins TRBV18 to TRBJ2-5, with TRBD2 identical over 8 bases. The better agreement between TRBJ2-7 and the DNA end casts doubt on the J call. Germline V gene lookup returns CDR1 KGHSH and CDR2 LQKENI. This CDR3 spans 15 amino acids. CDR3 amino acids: CASSPPAGASYEQYF. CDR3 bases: TGTGCCAGCTCACCCCCAGCGGGGGCTAGCTACGAGCAGTACTTC.

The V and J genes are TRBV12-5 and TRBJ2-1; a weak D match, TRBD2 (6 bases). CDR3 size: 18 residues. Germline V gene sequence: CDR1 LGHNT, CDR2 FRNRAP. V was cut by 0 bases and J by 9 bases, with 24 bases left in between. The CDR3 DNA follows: TGTGCTAGTGGTTTGGTACGAGGGGACGCCCCGAAGGGAGGTGAGCAGTTCTTC. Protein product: CASGLVRGDAPKGGEQFF.

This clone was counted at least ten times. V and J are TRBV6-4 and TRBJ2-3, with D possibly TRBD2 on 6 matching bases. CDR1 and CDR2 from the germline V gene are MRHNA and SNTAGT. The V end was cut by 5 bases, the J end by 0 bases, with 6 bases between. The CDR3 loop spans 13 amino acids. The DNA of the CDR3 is TGTGCCAGCAGTAGCGGGAGCACAGATACGCAGTATTTT. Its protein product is CASSSGSTDTQYF.